The 30 T cell receptor beta chains in this list originate from one sample, sequenced in a study of human T cells and chemical hapten exposure. TCRdb recomputed calls from the RACE reads with MiXCR, one row per CDR3 protein. Here the sample spans about 260,000 distinct CDR3 sequences, 8.6% being singletons. Documented time point: pre-sensitization, week 0. Treatment described: therapeutic diphenylcyclopropenone sensitization with weekly scalp DPC. The source material was whole blood, sampled in connection with sensitization to the hapten diphenylcyclopropenone (DPC). These receptor sequences come from a woman aged 40 to 50 with alopecia areata. Some clones in this sample may be carry-over from other donors' samples.

The chain recombines TRBV4-1 with TRBJ1-2, with 8 bases lining up with TRBD1. Germline CDR1 reads MGHRA; CDR2 reads YSYEKL. V shed 3 bases, J shed 7 bases, and the junction held 10 bases outside the gene matches. The CDR3 loop spans 15 amino acids. The CDR3: CASSQDGQGISGYTF. CDR3 DNA: TGCGCCAGCAGCCAGGATGGACAGGGTATCTCTGGCTACACCTTC.

This clonotype was picked up a small number of times. The rearrangement joins TRBV7-9 to TRBJ2-5, with D hard to call. CDR1 is SEHNR, CDR2 FQNEAQ, per germline (reference sequence). This CDR3 is 14 amino acids long. V was cut by 4 bases and J by 3 bases, with 12 bases left in between. In nucleotides, the CDR3 is TGTGCCAGCAGCTACGATGGGTTGGAAGAGACCCAGTACTTC. This translates into CASSYDGLEETQYF.

The chain combines TRBV28 with TRBJ1-6, with D tentatively TRBD1 (6 bases). The CDR3 spans 16 residues. CDR1 is MDHEN, CDR2 SYDVKM, per germline. V was pared by 6 bases and J by 7 bases, with 19 bases between. CDR3 DNA sequence: TGTGCCAGCAGCTCACCGACAGGAGTATTAAATTCACCCCTCCACTTT. Encoded protein: CASSSPTGVLNSPLHF.

This clonotype came up many times. The V gene is TRBV10-3, the J gene TRBJ2-7; no clear D. The germline V and J ends were trimmed by 4 bases and 13 bases, with 17 bases remaining between them. The CDR3 runs 12 residues. Germline loops: CDR1 ENHRY, CDR2 SYGVKD. Here the CDR3 DNA reads TGTGCCATCAGTGTACAGCTACTTAACCTATACTTC. This encodes CAISVQLLNLYF.

The chain is built from TRBV6-1 and TRBJ2-1, with TRBD2 matching over 13 bases. The CDR3 consists of 15 residues. Losses at the gene ends were 6 bases for V and 7 bases for J; bases not matched to a gene: 6. CDR1 MNHNS and CDR2 SASEGT come from the germline V gene. CDR3: CASRTGLAGRNEQFF. The CDR3 region has the DNA TGTGCCAGCAGAACGGGACTAGCGGGAAGGAATGAGCAGTTCTTC.

This clonotype was found many times. This chain uses TRBV29-1 with TRBJ2-5; 9 positions agree with TRBD1. The V and J ends lost 4 bases and 4 bases, in that order; junction bases with no gene match: 7. The CDR3 length is 14 residues. The germline V gene encodes CDR1 SQVTM and CDR2 ANQGSEA. CDR3 protein: CSVVWGQGGETQYF. Written as DNA, the CDR3 is TGCAGCGTTGTTTGGGGACAGGGCGGAGAGACCCAGTACTTC.

Regarding this clonotype: Germline and junction disagree at one end, which may indicate a read error. The chain uses TRBV24-1 and TRBJ1-5; 10 nucleotides match TRBD1. The CDR3 has 16 amino acids. Germline V CDR1 and CDR2: KGHDR, SFDVKD. DNA for the CDR3: TGTGCCACCAGTGATGCGACAGGGGGCACAAATCAGCCGCAGCATTTT. Translating gives CATSDATGGTNQPQHF.

This sequence joins TRBV7-9 and TRBJ2-5; D call uncertain. V lost 2 bases, J lost 0 bases, and 10 bases lay in between. Germline loops: CDR1 SEHNR, CDR2 FQNEAQ (reference sequence). The CDR3 contains 15 residues. In DNA, the CDR3 is TGTGCCAGCAGCTTACTTCGCCTCAACCAAGAGACCCAGTACTTC. Its translation: CASSLLRLNQETQYF.

This clonotype was counted at least ten times. The chain has TRBV12-3 or TRBV12-4 and TRBJ1-5; TRBD1 is a possible D gene (5 bases). The V gene lost 2 bases and the J gene lost 6 bases, with 8 bases spanning the gap. The CDR3 runs to 13 residues. CDR3 nucleotide sequence: TGTGCCAGCAGTTTACTAGGGGTTCAGCCCCAGCATTTT. Encoded protein: CASSLLGVQPQHF.

There are many counts of this clonotype. V gene TRBV7-9 combines with J gene TRBJ1-1; a possible D gene is TRBD1 (5 bases). Trimming pared 1 base from V and 0 bases from J, leaving 12 bases between. This CDR3 spans 16 amino acids. Germline V gene data show CDR1 as SEHNR and CDR2 as FQNEAQ (reference sequence). The CDR3 here is CASSLGGSPMNTEAFF. CDR3 nucleotide sequence: TGTGCCAGCAGCTTAGGGGGGAGCCCCATGAACACTGAAGCTTTCTTT.

This clonotype was counted ten times or more. This chain uses TRBV7-2 with TRBJ1-5; possibly TRBD1 for D (5 bases). Trimming shortened V by 5 bases and J by 4 bases, and 15 bases separated the two germline ends. Germline V gives CDR1 SGHTA, CDR2 FQGNSA. The CDR3 length is 15 residues. The CDR3 DNA sequence: TGTGCCAGCAGCCCCTCCGGGACGAGGAATCAGCCCCAGCATTTT. Protein sequence: CASSPSGTRNQPQHF. Full variable domain (rest looked up from reference TRBV7-2 and TRBJ1-5): GAGVSQSPSNKVTEKGKDVELRCDPISGHTALYWYRQSLGQGLEFLIYFQGNSAPDKSGLPSDRFSAERTGGSVSTLTIQRTQQEDSAVYLCASSPSGTRNQPQHFGDGTRLSIL.

The J gene is TRBJ1-5, the V gene TRBV12-3 or TRBV12-4, with D hard to call. This CDR3 is built from 14 residues. Trimming took off 3 bases at V and 7 bases at J, with 13 bases between the two ends. DNA for the CDR3: TGTGCCAGCAGTTTCTGGGGAGGAGGGCAGCCCCAGCATTTT. It translates to CASSFWGGGQPQHF.

V gene TRBV6-4 combines with J gene TRBJ1-5; unclear D gene. The CDR3 covers 13 residues. Germline-derived CDR1 and CDR2 are MRHNA and SNTAGT. The germline V and J ends were trimmed by 5 bases and 4 bases, with 9 bases remaining between them. The DNA for the CDR3 is TGTGCCAGCAGTAAAGAAGGTAATCAGCCCCAGCATTTT. Amino acids: CASSKEGNQPQHF.

This clonotype showed up just a few times. DNA for the CDR3: TGTGCCATCAGTGAAGCTAACCCTTCCTACAATGAGCAGTTCTTC. It encodes CAISEANPSYNEQFF. The chain joins TRBV10-3 to TRBJ2-1; no definite D call. The germline gives CDR1 ENHRY, CDR2 SYGVKD. The CDR3 covers 15 residues. Trimming took off 3 bases at V and 1 base at J, with 10 bases between the two ends.

The chain uses TRBV6-6 and TRBJ1-1, with no clear D. This CDR3 contains 14 residues. V was clipped by 2 bases and J by 11 bases, with 18 bases between them. Germline CDR1 and CDR2: MNHNY and SVGAGI (reference sequence). DNA for the CDR3: TGTGCCAGCAGTTACAGTTTGGAGTCGCCGAGGGCTTTCTTT. This codes for CASSYSLESPRAFF.

The table lists this clonotype with a few counts. This chain uses TRBV20-1 with TRBJ2-3, with TRBD2 identical over 13 bases. V trimming: 4 bases; J trimming: 7 bases; junction bases outside the gene matches: 5. Germline CDR1 and CDR2: DFQATT and SNEGSKA (reference sequence). The CDR3 length is 14 residues. Written as DNA, the CDR3 is TGCAGTGCTAAGGGGACTAGCGGGACTAATACGCAGTATTTT. Its translation is CSAKGTSGTNTQYF.

The rearrangement uses TRBV28 and TRBJ2-7; 7 bases match TRBD1. This CDR3 comprises 18 residues. Germline-derived CDR1 and CDR2 are MDHEN and SYDVKM. V was pared by 5 bases and J by 2 bases, with 18 bases of the junction left unmatched. CDR3 protein: CASSPNHPGTDPTYEQYF. The CDR3 bases are TGTGCCAGCAGTCCCAACCACCCAGGGACAGACCCTACCTACGAGCAGTACTTC.

This clonotype was counted a few times. This chain uses TRBV20-1 with TRBJ2-5, with D hard to call. V shed 4 bases and J shed 1 base, with 7 bases lying between them. Per the germline V gene, CDR1 is DFQATT and CDR2 is SNEGSKA (reference sequence). The CDR3 runs 12 residues. The CDR3 reads CSATSSQETQYF. CDR3 DNA sequence: TGCAGTGCTACTAGTTCCCAAGAGACCCAGTACTTC.

This clonotype was detected only a few times. The chain employs TRBV7-2 and TRBJ2-5; D is ambiguous. The CDR3 contains 13 residues. Germline V lookup: CDR1 SGHTA, CDR2 FQGNSA. Trimming cost V 3 bases and J 5 bases, with 10 bases left between them. The CDR3 is CASSLWGGETQYF. The CDR3, as DNA: TGTGCCAGCAGCTTGTGGGGTGGCGAGACCCAGTACTTC. The complete variable domain, with remaining parts taken from reference TRBV7-2 and TRBJ2-5, reads GAGVSQSPSNKVTEKGKDVELRCDPISGHTALYWYRQSLGQGLEFLIYFQGNSAPDKSGLPSDRFSAERTGGSVSTLTIQRTQQEDSAVYLCASSLWGGETQYFGPGTRLLVL.

This rearrangement joins TRBV27 to TRBJ1-1; a weak D match, TRBD1 (5 bases). V was clipped by 5 bases and J by 4 bases, with 11 bases between them. The CDR3 has 13 amino acids. Germline V gene sequence: CDR1 MNHEY, CDR2 SMNVEV (reference sequence). CDR3 nucleotide sequence: TGTGCCAGCAGTCAAGGGGCTGTCACTGAAGCTTTCTTT. This codes for CASSQGAVTEAFF.

The J gene is TRBJ2-1, the V gene TRBV28; TRBD2 aligns across 8 bases. The CDR3 loop spans 17 amino acids. V lost 5 bases to trimming and J lost 4 bases; unmatched junction nucleotides: 13. Germline CDR1 is MDHEN and CDR2 is SYDVKM. The CDR3 region has the DNA TGTGCCAGCAGTATGCACAACCCGGGACTAGTTTACAATGAGCAGTTCTTC. As protein: CASSMHNPGLVYNEQFF. The whole variable domain, remainder taken from reference TRBV28 and TRBJ2-1, is DVKVTQSSRYLVKRTGEKVFLECVQDMDHENMFWYRQDPGLGLRLIYFSYDVKMKEKGDIPEGYSVSREKKERFSLILESASTNQTSMYLCASSMHNPGLVYNEQFFGPGTRLTVL.

This clonotype has a handful of counts. One junction end does not reproduce the germline sequence, and a read error may be involved. This chain uses TRBV7-2 with TRBJ1-6, with D possibly matching TRBD1 (5 bases). Germline CDR1 SGHTA, CDR2 FQGNSA. The length of the CDR3 is 14 residues. The CDR3 loop reads CASSLALRGSPLHF. CDR3 in DNA: TGTGCCAGCAGCCTAGCTCTAAGGGGTTCACCCCTCCACTTT.

This clonotype has a count of ten or more. The chain joins TRBV28 to TRBJ1-5, with 7 bases that match TRBD1. Germline V lookup: CDR1 MDHEN, CDR2 SYDVKM. The CDR3 has 15 residues. The ends lost 6 bases at V and 3 bases at J; junction bases unmatched: 8. DNA of the CDR3: TGTGCCAGCAGCCAGGGCAGGGGGGACAATCAGCCCCAGCATTTT. Translated, it gives CASSQGRGDNQPQHF.

V and J are TRBV5-1 and TRBJ2-3; 9 nucleotides align to TRBD1. With 3 bases clipped from V and 4 bases from J, the junction kept 15 bases outside the gene matches. The CDR3 runs to 18 residues. Per the germline V gene, CDR1 is SGHRS and CDR2 is YFSETQ. CDR3 sequence: CASSWTPAGTGSADTQYF. CDR3 in DNA: TGCGCCAGCAGCTGGACACCTGCCGGGACAGGGAGCGCAGATACGCAGTATTTT.

The V gene is TRBV20-1, the J gene TRBJ1-2; D uncertain. Trimming left V 6 bases short and J 2 bases short, with 13 bases between. CDR3 length: 13 residues. From germline, CDR1 is DFQATT and CDR2 SNEGSKA (reference sequence). The DNA of the CDR3 is TGCAGTGCCATCTATCCGGCGAACTATGGCTACACCTTC. This codes for CSAIYPANYGYTF.

The rearrangement uses TRBV12-3 or TRBV12-4 and TRBJ2-1; D remains unclear. V was clipped by 8 bases and J by 14 bases, with 22 bases between them. The CDR3 loop spans 13 amino acids. The CDR3 reads CASRLHPTVWEFF. CDR3 in DNA: TGTGCCAGCCGTCTCCACCCTACCGTGTGGGAGTTCTTC.

This clonotype has a handful of counts. The genes are TRBV20-1 and TRBJ2-5; possibly TRBD1 for D (6 bases). The CDR3 totals 13 residues. Germline assignment: CDR1 DFQATT and CDR2 SNEGSKA (reference sequence). The V and J ends lost 6 bases and 0 bases respectively, with 11 bases between them. CDR3 sequence reads: CSASGQNQETQYF. As DNA, the CDR3 is TGCAGTGCAAGCGGACAGAACCAAGAGACCCAGTACTTC.

This clonotype was seen more than once but under ten times. The chain carries TRBV6-2 or TRBV6-3 and TRBJ2-7, with TRBD2 matching 9 bases. Germline CDR1 and CDR2: MNHEY and SVGEGT. The CDR3 extends over 17 amino acids. Trimming at V came to 0 bases and at J to 5 bases, leaving 11 bases not matched to a gene. The chain's CDR3 is CASSYSLAGNPAHEQYF. CDR3 bases: TGTGCCAGCAGTTACTCTCTAGCGGGGAACCCGGCCCACGAGCAGTACTTC.

This clonotype was seen only a few times. The V gene is TRBV10-3, the J gene TRBJ2-7; D gene unclear. The germline CDR1 and CDR2 sequences are ENHRY and SYGVKD. V was pared by 2 bases and J by 4 bases, with 6 bases between. This CDR3 comprises 12 residues. CDR3 sequence: CAISERAYEQYF. The CDR3 DNA reads as TGTGCCATCAGTGAGCGGGCGTACGAGCAGTACTTC.

There are a few counts of this clonotype. This chain uses TRBV7-2 with TRBJ1-1; D gene ambiguous. The CDR3 length is 14 residues. Germline-derived CDR1 and CDR2 are SGHTA and FQGNSA. With 1 base removed from V and 7 bases from J, the gap between germline ends came to 13 bases. CDR3 protein: CASSLGQAVGEAFF. The DNA of the CDR3 is TGTGCCAGCAGCTTAGGGCAGGCCGTTGGTGAAGCTTTCTTT.